Each of the 2 T cell receptor beta chains below was sequenced from the same sample in a study of blood T cell repertoires in COVID-19. Libraries were prepared by immunoSEQ multiplex PCR; TCRdb keeps only in-frame clonotypes and omits some of them. There are about 120,000 clones in the sample; 80% to 90% occur only once, and about 2% lies in the top ten. The sample comprised peripheral blood. The source is a woman aged 50 to 60 with acute or convalescent COVID-19.

This chain links TRBV5-4 with TRBJ2-7; 12 bases agree with TRBD2. The CDR3 extends over 15 amino acids. The junction had 9 bases not matched to a gene; V was cut back by 7 bases and J by 4 bases. Germline assignment: CDR1 SGHNT and CDR2 YYREEE (reference sequence). CDR3 bases: TGTGCCAGCCAAACGACTAGCGGGGGTCTTTACGAGCAGTACTTC. Protein: CASQTTSGGLYEQYF.

The rearrangement links TRBV10-1 to TRBJ1-4; D is uncertain. CDR1 is WNHNN, CDR2 SYGVQD, per germline (reference sequence). V lost 3 bases, J lost 0 bases, and 20 bases lay in between. CDR3 length: 19 amino acids. Written as DNA, the CDR3 is TGCGCCAGCAGTGAAGGAGGGCACCCAGTCCCTTCAACTAATGAAAAACTGTTTTTT. Amino acids: CASSEGGHPVPSTNEKLFF.